One TCR beta chain is described in this entry. J gave up 8 bases and V 4 bases, and 6 bases lay outside the gene matches. Germline CDR1 is SGHDT and CDR2 is YYEEEE. This CDR3 has 14 residues. This record comes from a study of control samples from healthy donors and cancer patients. The method was immunoSEQ multiplex PCR; TCRdb's version includes in-frame clones alone and lacks a portion of them. Seen here are 100,000 to 150,000 clones, less than 90% observed once, and the top ten hold 1.5% to 2%. The sequenced sample was blood. The rearrangement links TRBV5-6 to TRBJ1-6; 7 bases line up with TRBD1. This clonotype was obtained from a man between 18 and 35 years old in good health. The CDR3 here is CASSQDRADSPLHF. CDR3 DNA sequence: TGTGCCAGCAGCCAAGACAGGGCCGATTCACCCCTCCACTTT.